The clone carrying this TCR beta chain was observed a few times. V lost 0 bases, J lost 6 bases, and 15 bases lay in between. This CDR3 comprises 16 residues. CDR1 LGHNA and CDR2 YNFKEQ come from the germline V gene. This sample stems from a study of T cell changes during pregnancy in multiple sclerosis. Some clones are missing from TCRdb's copy, which holds only in-frame ones; the method was immunoSEQ multiplex PCR. The table lists under 90,000 clones, 92% of them singletons. V and J are TRBV4-2 and TRBJ1-5, with D possibly TRBD1 on 6 matching bases. The receptor comes from a female donor in good health, enrolled as a control in a pregnancy study. The specimen was peripheral blood, collected in the second trimester of pregnancy. CDR3 sequence (DNA): TGTGCCAGCAGCCAAGATCTTGTGGGGGCGGGTCAGCCCCAGCATTTT. It is translated as CASSQDLVGAGQPQHF.